This entry concerns a single T cell receptor beta chain. What it binds is not known. Different DNA sequences within this sample yield the same CDR3. Trimming left V 1 base short and J 6 bases short, with 10 bases between. Germline V gene data show CDR1 as LGHDT and CDR2 as YNNKEL (reference sequence). The CDR3 is made up of 14 amino acids. This sample is drawn from a study of T cell responses to AZD1222 COVID-19 vaccine. Study observations and caveats: Two AZD1222 doses significantly raised spike-specific TCR breadth and depth over controls.

This table comes from immunoSEQ multiplex PCR, and its TCRdb copy is limited to in-frame clones, with some not included. This sample carries approximately 110,000 clones, around 92% of them seen once, and the ten largest clones take over 7.5%. The sequences come from peripheral blood, collected 28 days after the second AZD1222 dose. The receptor was isolated from an adult who received the AZD1222 COVID-19 vaccine. The chain has TRBV3-1 (or the pseudogene TRBV3-2) and TRBJ1-5, with D uncertain. This CDR3 reads CASSQGGGGQPQHF. DNA of the CDR3: TGTGCCAGCAGCCAAGGTGGAGGAGGTCAGCCCCAGCATTTT.